This TCR beta chain came from a study of control samples from healthy donors and cancer patients. Trimming shortened V by 9 bases and J by 0 bases, and 12 bases separated the two germline ends. The CDR3 runs to 14 residues. Germline-derived CDR1 and CDR2 are KGHDR and SFDVKD. Repertoires were generated with immunoSEQ multiplex PCR, while TCRdb's copy carries only in-frame clones and drops some. Seen here are about 130,000 clones, 80% to 95% observed once, and the top ten hold 2% to 3%. The chain is built from TRBV24-1 and TRBJ2-3; D not certain. The clonotype originates from a man between 35 and 55 years old in good health. Sequencing used blood. Here the CDR3 DNA reads TGTGCCACCCGGGCAGCGACTAGCACAGATACGCAGTATTTT. This encodes CATRAATSTDTQYF.